Below, 5 T cell receptor beta chains from the same sample are listed, as sequenced in a study of CD8 T cell repertoires and HIV-1 epitope variants. These receptors are not linked to any known antigen. Assay used: immunoSEQ multiplex PCR; TCRdb lists only in-frame clones, some missing. The sample lists 5,000 to 6,500 clones; 50% to 75% were seen once. The sample comprised cultured CD8+ T cells derived from PBMCs. These receptors all stem from a male donor with HIV.

This clone has just a few counts. CDR3 DNA: TGTGCCAGCAGTCCGGAAGCGGGAGTAAGCGAGCAGTACTTC. Translating it yields CASSPEAGVSEQYF. The chain recombines TRBV28 with TRBJ2-7, with TRBD2 matching 8 bases. V shed 5 bases and J 6 bases; nucleotides not matched to a gene: 9. Germline-derived CDR1 and CDR2 are MDHEN and SYDVKM. The CDR3 length is 14 residues.

The V call is TRBV6-5, the J call TRBJ2-2, with 10 bases lining up with TRBD1. The CDR3 loop spans 15 amino acids. V shed 4 bases and J 7 bases; nucleotides not matched to a gene: 6. Per the germline V gene, CDR1 is MNHEY and CDR2 is SVGAGI. The CDR3 sequence: CASSLTGGRSGELFF. CDR3 DNA sequence: TGTGCCAGCAGTTTGACAGGGGGCAGGAGCGGGGAGCTGTTTTTT.

The chain joins TRBV27 to TRBJ1-1; TRBD1 might be the D (5 bases). Trimming pared 8 bases from V and 4 bases from J, leaving 14 bases between. The CDR3 is 13 amino acids. From germline, CDR1 is MNHEY and CDR2 SMNVEV (reference sequence). The chain's CDR3 is CASRGGWGTEAFF. The CDR3 coding sequence is TGTGCCAGCCGCGGGGGGTGGGGCACTGAAGCTTTCTTT.

The V and J genes are TRBV6-5 and TRBJ2-5, with 7 bases matching TRBD2. CDR3 length equals 13 residues. Trimming cost V 6 bases and J 0 bases; bases outside gene matches: 1. Germline V gene lookup returns CDR1 MNHEY and CDR2 SVGAGI. The CDR3 region is CASRGGYQETQYF. The DNA for the CDR3 is TGTGCCAGCAGGGGGGGGTACCAAGAGACCCAGTACTTC.

The chain employs TRBV27 and TRBJ1-4, with TRBD1 matching 8 bases. CDR3 length equals 15 residues. Losses at the gene ends were 3 bases for V and 8 bases for J; bases not matched to a gene: 8. The germline CDR1 and CDR2 sequences are MNHEY and SMNVEV (reference sequence). The CDR3 region has the DNA TGTGCCAGCAGTTTCTACAGGGGGGACGGAGAAAAACTGTTTTTT. Protein sequence: CASSFYRGDGEKLFF.